What follows are 21 T cell receptor beta chains derived from one specimen sequenced in a study of blood T cell repertoires in COVID-19. The data were produced by immunoSEQ multiplex PCR, yet TCRdb's version contains in-frame clones alone and is incomplete. This repertoire shows over 75,000 clones, about 88% found once; its top ten account for about 3%. The material sequenced was peripheral blood. The receptors were sampled from a woman older than 75 with acute or convalescent COVID-19.

CDR3 in amino acids: CASSARTTGLAGVIGELFF. The CDR3 DNA is TGTGCCAGCAGCGCGAGGACCACCGGACTAGCGGGAGTCATCGGGGAGCTGTTTTTT. The gene calls are TRBV9 and TRBJ2-2, with 13 bases that match TRBD2. With 3 bases clipped from V and 7 bases from J, the junction kept 15 bases outside the gene matches. This CDR3 comprises 19 residues. Germline assignment: CDR1 SGDLS and CDR2 YYNGEE.

This clone is medium-sized by share. The genes are TRBV9 and TRBJ1-1, with no clear D. The germline CDR1 and CDR2 sequences are SGDLS and YYNGEE. V lost 0 bases and J 0 bases, leaving 3 bases between the germline ends. CDR3 size: 13 residues. The CDR3 is CASSVAVNTEAFF. In nucleotides, the CDR3 is TGTGCCAGCAGCGTAGCAGTGAACACTGAAGCTTTCTTT.

This clone was recorded many times. This chain links TRBV3-1 (or the pseudogene TRBV3-2) with TRBJ1-5; TRBD1 might be the D (6 bases). This CDR3 spans 14 amino acids. Per germline, CDR1 LGHDT and CDR2 YNNKEL (reference sequence). V was clipped by 1 base and J by 6 bases, with 10 bases between them. DNA of the CDR3: TGTGCCAGCAGCCAAGGCAGGGGAAGTCAGCCCCAGCATTTT. Translation: CASSQGRGSQPQHF.

This chain links TRBV4-1 with TRBJ2-1, with D possibly matching TRBD2 (6 bases). The ends were cut back, 1 base at V and 7 bases at J, with 11 bases in the middle. This CDR3 is built from 14 residues. Looked up from germline, CDR1 is MGHRA and CDR2 is YSYEKL. As DNA, the CDR3 is TGCGCCAGCAGCCAAGGAACTAGCCGGAATGAGCAGTTCTTC. Its protein is CASSQGTSRNEQFF.

This chain connects TRBV27 to TRBJ1-1, with D maybe TRBD1 (6 bases). The CDR3 loop spans 14 amino acids. The germline V gene has CDR1 MNHEY and CDR2 SMNVEV (reference sequence). V lost 2 bases and J 4 bases, leaving 11 bases between the germline ends. CDR3 DNA: TGTGCCAGCAGTTTAAACAGGGCGGTCACTGAAGCTTTCTTT. It is translated as CASSLNRAVTEAFF.

The V and J genes are TRBV14 and TRBJ2-7; 12 positions agree with TRBD2. Trimming removed 4 bases from V and 4 bases from J; junction bases left unmatched: 8. Looked up from germline, CDR1 is SGHDN and CDR2 is FVKESK. This CDR3 has 16 residues. The CDR3 spells CASSLRTSGIRYEQYF. The CDR3 nucleotides read TGTGCCAGCAGCCTTCGGACTAGCGGGATAAGGTACGAGCAGTACTTC.

The chain is built from TRBV9 and TRBJ1-2; 7 bases are shared with TRBD1. The CDR3 consists of 14 residues. Germline V lookup: CDR1 SGDLS, CDR2 YYNGEE. J was trimmed by 4 bases and V by 0 bases; bases with no gene match: 3. This chain's CDR3 is CASSVEGQRYGYTF. CDR3 coding DNA: TGTGCCAGCAGCGTAGAGGGACAGCGCTATGGCTACACCTTC.

The chain uses TRBV5-1 and TRBJ1-1; D is unresolved. The V end lost 3 bases, the J end lost 2 bases, and 11 bases lay between the germline ends. CDR1 is SGHRS and CDR2 is YFSETQ in the germline V gene. This CDR3 spans 14 amino acids. The CDR3 nucleotides are TGCGCCAGCAGCTCCGGGATAACTAACACTGAAGCTTTCTTT. Translated, it gives CASSSGITNTEAFF.

The chain couples TRBV6-5 to TRBJ1-1; the D gene is possibly TRBD1 (5 bases). The CDR3 consists of 15 residues. V was clipped by 2 bases and J by 1 base, with 11 bases between them. Germline V gene data show CDR1 as MNHEY and CDR2 as SVGAGI. The CDR3 DNA follows: TGTGCCAGCAGTTACGGTGGACATAGGAACACTGAAGCTTTCTTT. Protein sequence: CASSYGGHRNTEAFF.

The chain combines TRBV24-1 with TRBJ2-5; TRBD2 matches at 13 bases. The trim removed 9 bases at V and 5 bases at J, leaving 2 bases unmatched. The germline V gene has CDR1 KGHDR and CDR2 SFDVKD. This CDR3 region has 13 residues. The CDR3 sequence is CATGLAGAETQYF. CDR3 sequence (DNA): TGTGCCACCGGACTAGCGGGAGCGGAGACCCAGTACTTC.

The genes are TRBV28 and TRBJ1-2; D is unresolved. The germline CDR1 and CDR2 sequences are MDHEN and SYDVKM. The V end was cut by 5 bases, the J end by 6 bases, with 10 bases between. The CDR3 has 12 residues. The CDR3 loop reads CASSPPGDGYTF. The CDR3 coding sequence is TGTGCCAGCAGTCCGCCCGGAGATGGCTACACCTTC.

The genes are TRBV6-2 or TRBV6-3 and TRBJ1-1; D perhaps matches TRBD1 (6 bases). This CDR3 region has 16 residues. Germline loops: CDR1 MNHEY, CDR2 SVGEGT. The V gene lost 0 bases and the J gene lost 1 base, with 12 bases spanning the gap. The CDR3 sequence is CASSYSWTVKNTEAFF. The CDR3 DNA reads TGTGCCAGCAGTTACTCCTGGACAGTGAAGAACACTGAAGCTTTCTTT.

This sequence joins TRBV3-1 (or the pseudogene TRBV3-2) and TRBJ1-5, with TRBD1 as a possible D gene (6 bases). Germline V gene sequence: CDR1 LGHDT, CDR2 YNNKEL (reference sequence). V was clipped by 4 bases and J by 7 bases, with 11 bases between them. The CDR3 runs 13 residues. In DNA, the CDR3 is TGTGCCAGCAGCCGGGACATGAGGCAGCCCCAGCATTTT. Its protein is CASSRDMRQPQHF.

This clone has a single count. This chain links TRBV7-3 with TRBJ2-1, with 8 bases that match TRBD2. The CDR3 loop spans 16 amino acids. CDR1 is SGHTA, CDR2 FQGTGA, per germline. V lost 5 bases to trimming and J lost 2 bases; unmatched junction nucleotides: 8. The CDR3 loop is CASSTGAGVAYNEQFF. DNA of the CDR3: TGTGCCAGCAGCACGGGAGCGGGGGTAGCCTACAATGAGCAGTTCTTC.

The rearrangement joins TRBV27 to TRBJ2-2; the D is unclear. CDR1 and CDR2 from the germline V gene are MNHEY and SMNVEV (reference sequence). This CDR3 is 11 amino acids long. Deletions cut 5 bases from V and 5 bases from J, with 3 bases between. CDR3 protein: CASSTTGELFF. The CDR3 DNA reads TGTGCCAGCAGTACAACCGGGGAGCTGTTTTTT.

V gene TRBV6-5 combines with J gene TRBJ2-7; D gene uncertain. V was pared by 3 bases and J by 6 bases, with 12 bases between. The CDR3 length is 13 residues. CDR1 is MNHEY and CDR2 is SVGAGI in the germline V gene. CDR3: CASSYSRFVEQYF. The CDR3, as DNA: TGTGCCAGCAGTTATTCCAGGTTTGTCGAGCAGTACTTC.

With respect to this clone: The same CDR3 is also encoded by other DNA sequences in this sample. The genes are TRBV24-1 and TRBJ1-5; D might be TRBD1 (6 bases). V was pared by 7 bases and J by 0 bases, with 9 bases between. Germline V gives CDR1 KGHDR, CDR2 SFDVKD. CDR3 length: 14 residues. The CDR3: CATSRGNSNQPQHF. CDR3 in DNA: TGTGCCACCAGCAGGGGAAATAGCAATCAGCCCCAGCATTTT.

The genes are TRBV19 and TRBJ2-1, with TRBD2 matching 15 bases. This CDR3 is 21 amino acids long. The germline CDR1 and CDR2 sequences are LNHDA and SQIVND (reference sequence). Losses at the gene ends were 5 bases for V and 0 bases for J; bases not matched to a gene: 14. This CDR3 reads CASSLGTGTSGGISSYNEQFF. Written as DNA, the CDR3 is TGTGCCAGTAGTCTCGGGACAGGGACTAGCGGGGGGATCAGCTCCTACAATGAGCAGTTCTTC.

The chain links TRBV19 to TRBJ2-7, with D possibly being TRBD2 (6 bases). Germline-derived CDR1 and CDR2 are LNHDA and SQIVND (reference sequence). The CDR3 totals 15 residues. The V and J ends lost 5 bases and 2 bases respectively, with 16 bases between them. The CDR3 region is CASSALAFPTYEQYF. The CDR3 bases are TGTGCCAGTAGTGCCCTAGCGTTCCCCACCTACGAGCAGTACTTC. The whole variable domain, remainder taken from reference TRBV19 and TRBJ2-7, is DGGITQSPKYLFRKEGQNVTLSCEQNLNHDAMYWYRQDPGQGLRLIYYSQIVNDFQKGDIAEGYSVSREKKESFPLTVTSAQKNPTAFYLCASSALAFPTYEQYFGPGTRLTVT.

The V and J genes are TRBV7-3 and TRBJ1-3; 7 positions agree with TRBD1. Germline trimming cut 5 bases from V and 1 base from J; bases unmatched to any gene: 5. This CDR3 is built from 15 residues. Germline-derived CDR1 and CDR2 are SGHTA and FQGTGA. CDR3 in amino acids: CASSLTGASGNTIYF. The CDR3 bases are TGTGCCAGCAGCCTTACAGGGGCGTCTGGAAACACCATATATTTT.

The J gene is TRBJ1-1, the V gene TRBV14, with TRBD1 as a possible D gene (6 bases). Trimming removed 3 bases at V and 5 bases at J, with 16 bases between. This CDR3 has 15 residues. CDR1 SGHDN and CDR2 FVKESK come from the germline V gene. CDR3 DNA: TGTGCCAGCAGCCAGATTGGGAGGGGGGAGACTGAAGCTTTCTTT. Translated: CASSQIGRGETEAFF.